Listed below are T cell receptor beta chains from one sample, sequenced in a study of blood T cell repertoires in COVID-19. Here immunoSEQ multiplex PCR was the method, and the copy in TCRdb shows in-frame clones only, minus some. The table shows 200,000 to 250,000 clones, with about 80% occurring only once. Material: peripheral blood. Every receptor here comes from an elderly woman with active or convalescent COVID-19. Each CDR3 is given with its conserved first and last residue. The D gene is left open where the match is weak. Size is stated for part of the rows, as once, few or many counts, or as a class when the clone is expanded.

j_call d_call v_call clone_size cdr3_length cdr3_aa cdr3_nt
TRBJ1-1 TRBD1 TRBV18 . 15 CASSPRDRGNTEAFF TGTGCCAGCTCACCTCGTGACAGGGGGAACACTGAAGCTTTCTTT
TRBJ2-7 . TRBV7-9 . 15 CASSANLGWRSEQYF TGTGCCAGCAGCGCAAACCTAGGATGGCGGTCCGAGCAGTACTTC
TRBJ2-7 TRBD1 TRBV6-6 . 15 CASSPSRDRVHEQYF TGTGCCAGCAGTCCAAGCCGGGACAGGGTCCACGAGCAGTACTTC
TRBJ2-1 . TRBV5-5 . 16 CASSPGYRVGYNEQFF TGTGCCAGCAGCCCGGGCTACAGGGTGGGGTACAATGAGCAGTTCTTC
TRBJ2-7 . TRBV7-4 . 14 CASSPAGAHYEQYF TGTGCCAGCAGCCCCGCGGGCGCGCACTACGAGCAGTACTTC
TRBJ1-4 . TRBV27 many 15 CASKGQGTLAEKLFF TGTGCCAGCAAAGGGCAGGGGACCCTAGCTGAAAAACTGTTTTTT
TRBJ2-4 TRBD1 TRBV23-1 . 18 CASSQVFGQALAKNIQYF TGCGCCAGCAGTCAAGTATTCGGACAGGCACTAGCCAAAAACATTCAGTACTTC
TRBJ1-3 . TRBV7-9 . 14 CASSGLSSGNTIYF TGTGCCAGCAGTGGCCTCAGCTCTGGAAACACCATATATTTT
TRBJ1-2 . TRBV19 once 14 CASSLRTANYGYTF TGTGCCAGTAGCCTGCGGACAGCTAACTATGGCTACACCTTC
TRBJ1-2 . TRBV6-5 . 15 CASSYSTAPIYGYTF TGTGCCAGCAGTTACTCGACAGCCCCCATCTATGGCTACACCTTC
TRBJ2-7 . TRBV5-4 . 16 CASSLDAGSSYYEQYF TGTGCCAGCAGCTTGGATGCCGGGAGCTCCTACTACGAGCAGTACTTC
TRBJ1-1 . TRBV19 . 16 CASRFETGRSNTEAFF TGTGCCAGCCGTTTTGAGACAGGCCGTAGTAACACTGAAGCTTTCTTT
TRBJ1-1 . TRBV7-2 few 13 CASSSPGLPEAFF TGTGCCAGCAGCTCCCCAGGATTACCCGAAGCTTTCTTT
TRBJ1-4 . TRBV5-1 . 17 CASSSTGTSSTNEKLFF TGCGCCAGCAGTTCAACCGGGACATCCTCAACTAATGAAAAACTGTTTTTT
TRBJ2-2 . TRBV18 . 16 CASSPPGQGRAGELFF TGTGCCAGCTCACCACCCGGTCAGGGAAGGGCCGGGGAGCTGTTTTTT
TRBJ2-1 . TRBV4-2 . 16 CASSQKDRGGYNEQFF TGTGCCAGCAGCCAAAAGGATAGGGGGGGCTACAATGAGCAGTTCTTC
TRBJ2-2 TRBD2 TRBV9 . 15 CASSVSGGRTGELFF TGTGCCAGCAGCGTATCGGGGGGACGCACCGGGGAGCTGTTTTTT
TRBJ1-2 . TRBV19 . 14 CASRHPGGVDGYTF TGTGCCAGTAGACATCCGGGAGGTGTTGATGGCTACACCTTC